What follows are 30 T cell receptor beta chains derived from one specimen sequenced in a study of cytomegalovirus exposure and HLA in healthy donors. The PCR was carried out with 60 Vbeta primers and 13 Jbeta primers. Clones were read by immunoSEQ multiplex PCR, and TCRdb kept only the in-frame ones, dropping some. The sample includes fewer than 300,000 clones, 86% of them seen just once. Sequences were obtained from PBMCs. The receptors here all came from a man aged 40-49 years in good health and CMV-seropositive.

In regard to this clone: Other nucleotide sequences from this sample produce the same CDR3. The genes are TRBV11-1 and TRBJ2-7; TRBD2 matches at 8 bases. In germline, CDR1 is SGHAT, CDR2 FQDESV (reference sequence). The CDR3 is made up of 14 amino acids. J lost 3 bases, V lost 3 bases, and 4 bases had no gene match. CDR3 region: CASSFGGDSYEQYF. The CDR3 DNA is TGTGCCAGCAGCTTCGGGGGGGATAGCTACGAGCAGTACTTC.

This chain connects TRBV15 to TRBJ2-1, with TRBD1 matching over 9 bases. Germline-derived CDR1 and CDR2 are LNHNV and YYDKDF (reference sequence). Losses at the gene ends were 1 base for V and 2 bases for J; bases not matched to a gene: 3. CDR3 length equals 16 residues. The CDR3 coding sequence is TGTGCCACCAGCAGAGTAGGGGACAGGGCCTACAATGAGCAGTTCTTC. It codes for CATSRVGDRAYNEQFF.

The chain joins TRBV27 to TRBJ2-1; 7 positions agree with TRBD1. The CDR3 totals 14 residues. Germline lookup yields CDR1 MNHEY and CDR2 SMNVEV (reference sequence). Losses at the gene ends were 5 bases for V and 5 bases for J; bases not matched to a gene: 6. The CDR3 loop reads CASSVGTVDNEQFF. The CDR3, as DNA: TGTGCCAGCAGTGTCGGGACAGTTGACAATGAGCAGTTCTTC.

V gene TRBV11-2 combines with J gene TRBJ2-5; 7 bases are shared with TRBD2. Per germline, CDR1 SGHAT and CDR2 FQNNGV. The CDR3 has 17 residues. Germline trimming cut 8 bases from V and 2 bases from J; bases unmatched to any gene: 17. CDR3 nucleotides: TGTGCCAGCGTGCAAGCCAAGCGGGAAAGAGGGCAAGAGACCCAGTACTTC. Translation: CASVQAKRERGQETQYF.

This clone was found a few times. Other nucleotide sequences from this sample produce the same CDR3. V is TRBV7-8 and J is TRBJ2-3, with D hard to call. The CDR3 runs to 11 residues. From germline, CDR1 is SGHVS and CDR2 FQNEAQ. The V end was cut by 3 bases, the J end by 6 bases, with 4 bases between. The CDR3 loop is CASSLSDTQYF. CDR3 in DNA: TGTGCCAGCAGCTTGTCGGATACGCAGTATTTT.

The V call is TRBV28, the J call TRBJ1-5, with D unclear. Germline V CDR1 and CDR2: MDHEN, SYDVKM. The V gene lost 5 bases and the J gene lost 0 bases, with 14 bases spanning the gap. This CDR3 is 16 amino acids long. CDR3 in amino acids: CASSPSNSYSNQPQHF. The CDR3 bases are TGTGCCAGCAGTCCCTCAAACTCGTATAGCAATCAGCCCCAGCATTTT.

DNA of the CDR3: TGTGCCAGCAGCTTGCCAGGACTAGCGGGAGGGACCGGGGAGCTGTTTTTT. This codes for CASSLPGLAGGTGELFF. The chain links TRBV7-2 to TRBJ2-2; 15 bases match TRBD2. The CDR3 extends over 17 amino acids. The V gene end was trimmed by 3 bases and the J gene end by 5 bases; junction bases not matched to a gene: 4. The germline V gene has CDR1 SGHTA and CDR2 FQGNSA. The full variable domain, in which reference TRBV7-2 and TRBJ2-2 provide the parts outside the CDR3, is GAGVSQSPSNKVTEKGKDVELRCDPISGHTALYWYRQSLGQGLEFLIYFQGNSAPDKSGLPSDRFSAERTGGSVSTLTIQRTQQEDSAVYLCASSLPGLAGGTGELFFGEGSRLTVL.

The V call is TRBV9, the J call TRBJ2-2, with D possibly being TRBD1 (5 bases). The V gene lost 6 bases and the J gene lost 0 bases, with 9 bases spanning the gap. This CDR3 has 14 amino acids. In germline, CDR1 is SGDLS, CDR2 YYNGEE. In DNA, the CDR3 is TGTGCCAGCACCAGACAGTCGAACACCGGGGAGCTGTTTTTT. It codes for CASTRQSNTGELFF.

This rearrangement joins TRBV29-1 to TRBJ1-2; perhaps TRBD1 as D (6 bases). V shed 2 bases and J shed 2 bases, with 9 bases lying between them. Per germline, CDR1 SQVTM and CDR2 ANQGSEA. The CDR3 loop spans 13 amino acids. The CDR3 here is CSVENRVNYGYTF. The DNA of the CDR3 is TGCAGCGTTGAAAACAGGGTCAACTATGGCTACACCTTC.

This clone was observed once. The CDR3 loop is CASSLGGQGAGVYGYTF. Written as DNA, the CDR3 is TGTGCCAGCAGCCTCGGCGGACAGGGGGCAGGGGTCTATGGCTACACCTTC. This chain uses TRBV7-8 with TRBJ1-2, with 11 bases lining up with TRBD1. V shed 5 bases and J 4 bases; nucleotides not matched to a gene: 12. Germline V CDR1 and CDR2: SGHVS, FQNEAQ. The length of the CDR3 is 17 residues.

The V gene is TRBV28, the J gene TRBJ1-5; D is possibly TRBD1 (6 bases). CDR3 length equals 13 residues. Deletions cut 11 bases from V and 3 bases from J, with 14 bases between. Germline V gives CDR1 MDHEN, CDR2 SYDVKM. CDR3 in DNA: TGTGCCTCCGTGGACAGTAACAATCAGCCCCAGCATTTT. Translating gives CASVDSNNQPQHF. Complete variable domain (other parts from reference TRBV28 and TRBJ1-5): DVKVTQSSRYLVKRTGEKVFLECVQDMDHENMFWYRQDPGLGLRLIYFSYDVKMKEKGDIPEGYSVSREKKERFSLILESASTNQTSMYLCASVDSNNQPQHFGDGTRLSIL.

Only a few counts were recorded for this clone. V and J are TRBV5-1 and TRBJ2-1, with TRBD1 matching over 11 bases. V shed 0 bases and J 6 bases; nucleotides not matched to a gene: 8. The length of the CDR3 is 17 residues. CDR1 and CDR2 from the germline V gene are SGHRS and YFSETQ. The CDR3 region is CASSLGTGGSKINEQFF. CDR3 DNA: TGCGCCAGCAGCTTGGGGACAGGGGGCTCCAAGATCAATGAGCAGTTCTTC.

This sequence joins TRBV2 and TRBJ2-3, with 9 bases lining up with TRBD2. The germline V gene encodes CDR1 SNHLY and CDR2 FYNNEI. CDR3 length: 16 residues. V lost 6 bases, J lost 3 bases, and 10 bases stayed unmatched. CDR3 sequence: CASRVAGARNTDTQYF. The DNA of the CDR3 is TGTGCCAGCAGGGTAGCGGGAGCTAGAAATACAGATACGCAGTATTTT.

The chain couples TRBV4-1 to TRBJ2-3, with D tentatively TRBD2 (7 bases). The germline CDR1 and CDR2 sequences are MGHRA and YSYEKL. V shed 8 bases and J shed 3 bases, with 18 bases lying between them. This CDR3 has 15 amino acids. The CDR3 region is CASGPEGGWTDTQYF. In nucleotides, the CDR3 is TGCGCCAGCGGGCCGGAGGGGGGGTGGACAGATACGCAGTATTTT.

The genes are TRBV19 and TRBJ2-7; D gene ambiguous. The CDR3 is made up of 14 amino acids. Trimming removed 5 bases at V and 0 bases at J, with 11 bases between. Germline loops: CDR1 LNHDA, CDR2 SQIVND (reference sequence). CDR3 bases: TGTGCCAGTAGTGCTCGCAGTCCCTCCTACGAGCAGTACTTC. Amino acids: CASSARSPSYEQYF.

The V call is TRBV7-8, the J call TRBJ2-2; the match to TRBD1 covers 10 bases. Looked up from germline, CDR1 is SGHVS and CDR2 is FQNEAQ. With V trimmed by 3 bases and J by 6 bases, 7 bases remained unmatched. The CDR3 contains 16 residues. The CDR3 is CASSFSRDRGSGELFF. As DNA, the CDR3 is TGTGCCAGCAGCTTCTCCCGGGACAGGGGTTCCGGGGAGCTGTTTTTT.

This sequence joins TRBV2 and TRBJ2-5; no clear D. Germline V CDR1 and CDR2: SNHLY, FYNNEI. The CDR3 extends over 11 amino acids. Trimming pared 9 bases from V and 5 bases from J, leaving 10 bases between. Here the CDR3 DNA reads TGTGCCAGGACGATCGGGGAGACCCAGTACTTC. This translates into CARTIGETQYF.

This clone was observed a handful of times. This sequence joins TRBV28 and TRBJ2-1; possible D gene TRBD1, 5 bases. This CDR3 has 13 residues. In germline, CDR1 is MDHEN, CDR2 SYDVKM. V was clipped by 7 bases and J by 3 bases, with 10 bases between them. The CDR3 region is CASISGLYNEQFF. DNA of the CDR3: TGTGCCAGCATTTCAGGGCTCTACAATGAGCAGTTCTTC.

This chain connects TRBV6-5 to TRBJ2-7; 9 nucleotides match TRBD1. The germline gives CDR1 MNHEY, CDR2 SVGAGI. V was clipped by 2 bases and J by 4 bases; unmatched bases: 3. The CDR3 has 14 amino acids. Here the CDR3 reads CASSYGTGFYEQYF. In nucleotides, the CDR3 is TGTGCCAGCAGTTACGGGACAGGGTTTTACGAGCAGTACTTC.

The chain joins TRBV27 to TRBJ1-2; TRBD1 is a possible D gene (6 bases). Trimming cost V 5 bases and J 0 bases, with 16 bases left between them. The CDR3 covers 16 residues. The germline V gene encodes CDR1 MNHEY and CDR2 SMNVEV (reference sequence). For the CDR3, the DNA is TGTGCCAGCAGTCTAACAGGGTTTACTGCTAACTATGGCTACACCTTC. This encodes CASSLTGFTANYGYTF.

The rearrangement joins TRBV28 to TRBJ1-1; D is perhaps TRBD1 (6 bases). Between the trimmed V and J ends, which lost 6 bases and 4 bases, there was a span of 15 bases. The length of the CDR3 is 14 residues. Germline CDR1 MDHEN, CDR2 SYDVKM. CDR3: CASRTLGGGTEAFF. The CDR3 nucleotides are TGTGCCAGCAGGACCCTAGGGGGTGGCACTGAAGCTTTCTTT.

The V gene is TRBV15, the J gene TRBJ2-1, with 7 nucleotides matching TRBD2. After removal of 3 bases from V and 8 bases from J, the junction contained 10 bases not matched to a gene. This CDR3 has 15 amino acids. Germline V gives CDR1 LNHNV, CDR2 YYDKDF (reference sequence). The CDR3 reads CATSRNGGFRDEQFF. The CDR3 DNA sequence: TGTGCCACCAGCAGGAACGGGGGGTTCAGAGATGAGCAGTTCTTC.

This clone has only one observation. The chain links TRBV7-6 to TRBJ1-1; the match to TRBD1 covers 8 bases. CDR1 SGHVS and CDR2 FNYEAQ come from the germline V gene. The CDR3 is 17 residues long. The trim removed 5 bases at V and 2 bases at J, leaving 13 bases unmatched. CDR3 in DNA: TGTGCCAGCAGCGCTCGACCGGGACAGGCGGATAACACTGAAGCTTTCTTT. Translation gives CASSARPGQADNTEAFF.

The rearrangement links TRBV4-2 to TRBJ2-7, with 10 bases fitting TRBD2. Germline CDR1 reads LGHNA; CDR2 reads YNFKEQ. This CDR3 has 17 residues. The ends lost 4 bases at V and 5 bases at J; junction bases unmatched: 14. The CDR3 DNA reads as TGTGCCAGCAGCCGGGCCCCCCTAGCGGGAGCAAAGAACGAGCAGTACTTC. It is translated as CASSRAPLAGAKNEQYF.

V gene TRBV6-1 combines with J gene TRBJ1-5, with 10 bases matching TRBD1. The CDR3 runs 15 residues. Germline V lookup: CDR1 MNHNS, CDR2 SASEGT. The trim removed 5 bases at V and 5 bases at J, leaving 6 bases unmatched. CDR3 DNA: TGTGCCAGCAGTCCCCGGGACAGGGGCGATCAGCCCCAGCATTTT. It encodes CASSPRDRGDQPQHF.

For this clone: Compared with germline, one end of the junction differs, possibly owing to a read error. The gene calls are TRBV7-9 and TRBJ2-1; 8 bases match TRBD2. Germline CDR1 is SEHNR and CDR2 is FQNEAQ (reference sequence). The CDR3 is made up of 18 amino acids. The CDR3 here is CSSSLALADPSPHNEQFF. The CDR3 DNA sequence: TGTTCCAGCAGCTTGGCACTAGCGGATCCCTCGCCCCACAATGAGCAGTTCTTC.

This chain joins TRBV6-6 and TRBJ1-4, with D maybe TRBD1 (6 bases). V gave up 3 bases and J gave up 4 bases, with 15 bases separating them. Germline V gene sequence: CDR1 MNHNY, CDR2 SVGAGI (reference sequence). The CDR3 sequence is 16 residues long. The CDR3 coding sequence is TGTGCCAGCAGTTATCTCGCCGCCAGGGGTAATGAAAAACTGTTTTTT. Translated, it gives CASSYLAARGNEKLFF.

The V call is TRBV7-2, the J call TRBJ2-3; D is undetermined. CDR1 and CDR2 (germline): SGHTA, FQGNSA. This CDR3 is 16 amino acids long. V lost 1 base to trimming and J lost 0 bases, with 11 bases between them. The CDR3 here is CASSLGTAYSTDTQYF. The DNA for the CDR3 is TGTGCCAGCAGCTTAGGAACTGCTTATAGCACAGATACGCAGTATTTT.

The chain links TRBV12-2 to TRBJ2-2; the table's D call, TRBD1, was not checked against the DNA. TRBV12-2 is recorded as a pseudogene. There are 17 residues in the CDR3. The CDR3 DNA is TGTGCAAGTCGCTTTTGGAGGACAGGGGGCTCAGCCGGGGAGCTGTTTTTT. Its translation is CASRFWRTGGSAGELFF.

The chain joins TRBV30 to TRBJ1-2; D gene uncertain. CDR3 length equals 12 residues. Germline values: CDR1 GTSNPN, CDR2 SVGIG (reference sequence). Deletions cut 2 bases from V and 8 bases from J, with 12 bases between. The CDR3 reads CAWSRGLGGYTF. The CDR3 region has the DNA TGTGCCTGGAGTCGGGGTTTAGGAGGCTACACCTTC.